The 26 T cell receptor beta chains reported below all come from one sample, sequenced in a study of blood T cell repertoires in COVID-19. Profiled with immunoSEQ multiplex PCR; TCRdb holds only in-frame clones, not every one. The repertoire holds around 70,000 clones, with approximately 90% as singletons. Sequencing was carried out using peripheral blood. Every receptor here comes from a man in his thirties or forties with acute or convalescent COVID-19.

The genes are TRBV7-9 and TRBJ2-2; 10 nucleotides match TRBD2. V shed 5 bases and J 0 bases; nucleotides not matched to a gene: 9. CDR3 size: 18 residues. CDR1 and CDR2 (germline): SEHNR, FQNEAQ (reference sequence). CDR3 amino acids: CASSGTSAKTTNTGELFF. The CDR3 DNA reads as TGTGCCAGCAGCGGGACTAGCGCCAAGACGACGAACACCGGGGAGCTGTTTTTT.

The CDR3 DNA follows: TGCGCCAGCAGTGAGTCGGGAGGTACGCAGTATTTT. Its translation: CASSESGGTQYF. This chain connects TRBV10-1 to TRBJ2-3, with TRBD2 as a possible D gene (6 bases). The germline V and J ends were trimmed by 0 bases and 8 bases, with 6 bases remaining between them. The CDR3 has 12 residues. The V gene's germline CDR1 is WNHNN and CDR2 SYGVQD (reference sequence).

This rearrangement joins TRBV7-2 to TRBJ2-3, with D possibly TRBD2 on 8 matching bases. V dropped 6 bases and J dropped 0 bases, with 19 bases sitting between them. The CDR3 is made up of 17 amino acids. CDR1 and CDR2 (germline): SGHTA, FQGNSA. CDR3 in amino acids: CASRPGLGGISTDTQYF. For the CDR3, the DNA is TGTGCCAGCAGGCCGGGACTAGGGGGCATCAGCACAGATACGCAGTATTTT.

This chain uses TRBV2 with TRBJ2-7, with D possibly TRBD2 on 5 matching bases. Germline V gene sequence: CDR1 SNHLY, CDR2 FYNNEI. The CDR3 is 15 amino acids. Trimming took off 4 bases at V and 0 bases at J, with 13 bases between the two ends. CDR3 in DNA: TGTGCCAGCAGTGTCTCTACGGGAAGCTCCTACGAGCAGTACTTC. It translates to CASSVSTGSSYEQYF.

This clone was found once. The J gene is TRBJ1-4, the V gene TRBV24-1; D unresolved. Germline V gene data show CDR1 as KGHDR and CDR2 as SFDVKD. Trimming removed 4 bases at V and 6 bases at J, with 17 bases between. The CDR3 runs 16 residues. This CDR3 reads CATSDFGPGGYEKLFF. In DNA form, the CDR3 reads TGTGCCACCAGTGACTTTGGACCCGGAGGGTATGAAAAACTGTTTTTT.

The chain combines TRBV20-1 with TRBJ1-5; no clear D gene. Trimming stripped 3 bases from V and 3 bases from J, with 12 bases between. Germline V gives CDR1 DFQATT, CDR2 SNEGSKA (reference sequence). CDR3 size: 14 residues. The DNA of the CDR3 is TGCAGTGCTAGTTCCCAAGCGTTCAATCAGCCCCAGCATTTT. Translating it yields CSASSQAFNQPQHF.

The table lists this clone with a count of one. The chain carries TRBV5-1 and TRBJ2-2; 7 bases are shared with TRBD2. V shed 2 bases, J shed 0 bases, and the junction held 10 bases outside the gene matches. This CDR3 region has 18 residues. Germline CDR1 and CDR2: SGHRS and YFSETQ. The CDR3 spells CASSFTLMAGANTGELFF. DNA for the CDR3: TGCGCCAGCAGCTTTACCCTAATGGCGGGGGCGAACACCGGGGAGCTGTTTTTT.

The chain carries TRBV7-2 and TRBJ2-7; no definite D call. The CDR3 sequence is 13 residues long. V lost 2 bases to trimming and J lost 2 bases, with 7 bases between them. Germline V gene lookup returns CDR1 SGHTA and CDR2 FQGNSA. CDR3 coding DNA: TGTGCCAGCAGCTTAAGCATCCCCTACGAGCAGTACTTC. It is translated as CASSLSIPYEQYF.

This sequence joins TRBV7-9 and TRBJ2-3; possibly TRBD1 for D (6 bases). Germline loops: CDR1 SEHNR, CDR2 FQNEAQ (reference sequence). Trimming took 4 bases from V and 1 from J, leaving 12 bases between them. This CDR3 contains 15 residues. The DNA of the CDR3 is TGTGCCAGCAGCTCGTTCCGACAGGGCACAGATACGCAGTATTTT. The encoded protein is CASSSFRQGTDTQYF. The full variable domain, completed using reference TRBV7-9 and TRBJ2-3, is DTGVSQNPRHKITKRGQNVTFRCDPISEHNRLYWYRQTLGQGPEFLTYFQNEAQLEKSRLLSDRFSAERPKGSFSTLEIQRTEQGDSAMYLCASSSFRQGTDTQYFGPGTRLTVL.

The rearrangement uses TRBV7-3 and TRBJ2-5; 7 nucleotides align to TRBD2. CDR3 length equals 15 residues. Trimming removed 3 bases from V and 7 bases from J; junction bases left unmatched: 11. Germline V lookup: CDR1 SGHTA, CDR2 FQGTGA. This chain's CDR3 is CASSFSVAGGGTQYF. The CDR3 DNA reads as TGTGCCAGCAGCTTTTCTGTGGCCGGCGGGGGGACCCAGTACTTC.

This rearrangement joins TRBV15 to TRBJ1-4; the match to TRBD1 covers 8 bases. Germline CDR1 and CDR2: LNHNV and YYDKDF (reference sequence). The CDR3 spans 14 residues. With V trimmed by 1 base and J by 8 bases, 3 bases remained unmatched. Here the CDR3 DNA reads TGTGCCACCAGCAGAGCCGACAGGGGCGAAAAACTGTTTTTT. Translation gives CATSRADRGEKLFF.

This clone was seen once. The CDR3 spells CASSLDSHAGGPHNEQFF. As DNA, the CDR3 is TGCGCCAGCAGCTTGGATTCCCATGCGGGAGGGCCCCACAATGAGCAGTTCTTC. The gene calls are TRBV5-1 and TRBJ2-1, with 9 bases fitting TRBD2. V shed 0 bases, J shed 5 bases, and the junction held 12 bases outside the gene matches. Per the germline V gene, CDR1 is SGHRS and CDR2 is YFSETQ. CDR3 length: 18 amino acids. The whole variable domain, filled in from reference TRBV5-1 and TRBJ2-1, reads KAGVTQTPRYLIKTRGQQVTLSCSPISGHRSVSWYQQTPGQGLQFLFEYFSETQRNKGNFPGRFSGRQFSNSRSEMNVSTLELGDSALYLCASSLDSHAGGPHNEQFFGPGTRLTVL.

The J gene is TRBJ2-7, the V gene TRBV5-1, with D tentatively TRBD2 (6 bases). CDR1 is SGHRS, CDR2 YFSETQ, per germline. The CDR3 is 15 residues long. Deletions cut 6 bases from V and 2 bases from J, with 18 bases between. The CDR3 protein is CASMPGGTQPYEQYF. Here the CDR3 DNA reads TGCGCCAGCATGCCGGGCGGGACGCAGCCCTACGAGCAGTACTTC.

The CDR3 DNA reads as TGCGCCAGCAGCCAAGAGGGAGGGGCTCCCGGGGAGCTGTTTTTT. Translation gives CASSQEGGAPGELFF. The chain combines TRBV4-1 with TRBJ2-2; 7 positions match TRBD2. V lost 0 bases and J lost 6; bases outside the gene matches: 4. Germline assignment: CDR1 MGHRA and CDR2 YSYEKL. CDR3 length: 15 amino acids.

The CDR3 protein is CASSLTRQGEGQFF. For the CDR3, the DNA is TGTGCCAGCAGCTTAACCAGACAGGGCGAGGGGCAGTTCTTC. The chain employs TRBV7-3 and TRBJ2-1; 7 nucleotides align to TRBD1. Germline V lookup: CDR1 SGHTA, CDR2 FQGTGA. Germline trimming cut 0 bases from V and 12 bases from J; bases unmatched to any gene: 8. This CDR3 spans 14 amino acids.

The V gene is TRBV6-5, the J gene TRBJ1-3; 9 bases map to TRBD1. This CDR3 is built from 13 residues. V shed 10 bases and J 7 bases; nucleotides not matched to a gene: 8. Per germline, CDR1 MNHEY and CDR2 SVGAGI. The chain's CDR3 is CATTGQGWNTIYF. The CDR3 DNA reads as TGTGCCACTACGGGACAGGGTTGGAACACCATATATTTT.

This CDR3 reads CASRGGGGSGELFF. CDR3 in DNA: TGTGCCAGTAGAGGGGGAGGGGGTAGCGGGGAGCTGTTTTTT. V and J are TRBV19 and TRBJ2-2; TRBD2 might be the D (7 bases). The V and J ends lost 6 bases and 7 bases respectively, with 15 bases between them. The CDR3 runs to 14 residues. Germline V gene sequence: CDR1 LNHDA, CDR2 SQIVND (reference sequence). Full variable domain (outside the CDR3, taken from reference TRBV19 and TRBJ2-2): DGGITQSPKYLFRKEGQNVTLSCEQNLNHDAMYWYRQDPGQGLRLIYYSQIVNDFQKGDIAEGYSVSREKKESFPLTVTSAQKNPTAFYLCASRGGGGSGELFFGEGSRLTVL.

This chain joins TRBV5-1 and TRBJ1-4, with a possible D match to TRBD1 (5 bases). V dropped 7 bases and J dropped 4 bases, with 14 bases sitting between them. Germline-derived CDR1 and CDR2 are SGHRS and YFSETQ. This CDR3 is 14 amino acids long. CDR3 sequence: CASRQGTVNEKLFF. In DNA, the CDR3 is TGCGCCAGCCGTCAGGGCACAGTTAATGAAAAACTGTTTTTT.

The V call is TRBV12-5, the J call TRBJ2-5, with D possibly TRBD2 on 5 matching bases. Germline CDR1 is LGHNT and CDR2 is FRNRAP. CDR3 length: 18 amino acids. Trimming stripped 0 bases from V and 5 bases from J, with 22 bases between. CDR3 DNA sequence: TGTGCTAGTGGTTTGGTACAGTTAGCGCGACATGGAGCGGAGACCCAGTACTTC. Protein sequence: CASGLVQLARHGAETQYF.

V usage is TRBV30 and J usage is TRBJ2-5; D unresolved. The CDR3 has 12 amino acids. Germline CDR1 is GTSNPN and CDR2 is SVGIG (reference sequence). The germline V and J ends were trimmed by 2 bases and 5 bases, with 9 bases remaining between them. CDR3 sequence reads: CAWSQRRETQYF. The DNA for the CDR3 is TGTGCCTGGAGTCAACGGCGGGAGACCCAGTACTTC.

The gene calls are TRBV10-1 and TRBJ2-7; 10 bases line up with TRBD2. Germline V lookup: CDR1 WNHNN, CDR2 SYGVQD (reference sequence). The CDR3 runs 13 residues. With V trimmed by 9 bases and J by 2 bases, 4 bases remained unmatched. The CDR3 coding sequence is TGCGCCAGGAAACTAGCGGGGACCTACGAGCAGTACTTC. This encodes CARKLAGTYEQYF.

V gene TRBV5-1 combines with J gene TRBJ1-2; 9 nucleotides line up with TRBD1. The CDR3 has 15 amino acids. Germline V lookup: CDR1 SGHRS, CDR2 YFSETQ. The V segment lost 3 bases and the J segment 4 bases; nucleotides outside the gene matches: 7. CDR3 bases: TGCGCCAGCAGCTCAACAGGGGGCGAGTCCTATGGCTACACCTTC. Amino acids: CASSSTGGESYGYTF.

This chain joins TRBV10-3 and TRBJ2-7; 8 bases line up with TRBD1. Germline V gene sequence: CDR1 ENHRY, CDR2 SYGVKD. V was pared by 10 bases and J by 2 bases, with 10 bases of the junction left unmatched. This CDR3 is 14 amino acids long. CDR3 nucleotide sequence: TGTGCCACCCAATTTTGGACAGGGCCCTACGAGCAGTACTTC. Translating gives CATQFWTGPYEQYF.

V and J are TRBV4-1 and TRBJ2-7, with 11 bases aligning to TRBD2. Germline assignment: CDR1 MGHRA and CDR2 YSYEKL. V was pared by 0 bases and J by 2 bases, with 12 bases of the junction left unmatched. This CDR3 contains 19 residues. The CDR3 nucleotides read TGCGCCAGCAGCCAAGAGGGCGGCAGGGGGACTAGCGGAACCTACGAGCAGTACTTC. Translation gives CASSQEGGRGTSGTYEQYF.

The chain has TRBV28 and TRBJ2-7; 7 bases match TRBD2. The junction had 6 bases not matched to a gene; V was cut back by 4 bases and J by 3 bases. This CDR3 is built from 14 residues. Germline V gene sequence: CDR1 MDHEN, CDR2 SYDVKM. CDR3 bases: TGTGCCAGCAGTTGGTTTGGCGGGAGCTACGAGCAGTACTTC. Protein: CASSWFGGSYEQYF.

This clone was seen once. V gene TRBV13 combines with J gene TRBJ1-4; D is perhaps TRBD1 (6 bases). This CDR3 contains 15 residues. Germline CDR1 is PRHDT and CDR2 is FYEKMQ (reference sequence). V gave up 5 bases and J gave up 4 bases, with 14 bases separating them. This CDR3 reads CASSVRGRGNEKLFF. The CDR3 nucleotides read TGTGCCAGCAGCGTGAGGGGGAGGGGTAATGAAAAACTGTTTTTT.